This TCR beta chain derives from a study of blood T cell repertoires in COVID-19. Those enrolled in Seattle joined during active infection and were followed longitudinally afterward. This CDR3 contains 12 residues. Germline values: CDR1 SQVTM, CDR2 ANQGSEA. V dropped 4 bases and J dropped 9; count of bases not matched to a gene: 5. The data were produced by immunoSEQ multiplex PCR, yet TCRdb's version contains in-frame clones alone and is incomplete. The data show about 280,000 clones, 85% to 90% seen once. Sequencing input: peripheral blood. This clonotype was sampled from a woman aged 25 to 39 with COVID-19, enrolled during active disease. The chain has TRBV29-1 and TRBJ2-1; TRBD1 matches at 8 bases. Here the CDR3 reads CSVVQGAGEQFF. CDR3 DNA: TGCAGCGTTGTCCAGGGGGCCGGTGAGCAGTTCTTC.